This entry lists 20 T cell receptor beta chains sequenced from one sample in a study of CD8+ T cells in alopecia areata. Once RNA had been extracted, it was reverse transcribed into cDNA to act as the sequencing template. Measured with immunoSEQ multiplex PCR; TCRdb has only the in-frame clones, and not every one. The sample holds around 30,000 clones, more than 60% seen once. Sequenced: NKG2D-low CD8+ T cells sorted from blood. Every receptor here comes from a human donor with alopecia areata.

This chain joins TRBV27 and TRBJ2-5; D might be TRBD2 (6 bases). This CDR3 has 13 residues. The germline V gene encodes CDR1 MNHEY and CDR2 SMNVEV (reference sequence). V lost 3 bases, J lost 5 bases, and 10 bases lay in between. This chain's CDR3 is CASSFVGGETQYF. Here the CDR3 DNA reads TGTGCCAGCAGTTTTGTGGGAGGCGAGACCCAGTACTTC.

This chain connects TRBV27 to TRBJ1-1; TRBD1 might be the D (5 bases). The CDR3 is 13 residues long. The V end was cut by 2 bases, the J end by 4 bases, with 8 bases between. Germline CDR1 and CDR2: MNHEY and SMNVEV (reference sequence). CDR3 in amino acids: CASSLRGITEAFF. For the CDR3, the DNA is TGTGCCAGCAGTTTAAGGGGTATCACTGAAGCTTTCTTT.

The chain combines TRBV7-9 with TRBJ2-6; D is undetermined. The V and J ends lost 3 bases and 4 bases respectively, with 1 base between them. CDR3 size: 12 residues. The germline V gene has CDR1 SEHNR and CDR2 FQNEAQ (reference sequence). CDR3 sequence (DNA): TGTGCCAGCAGCTTCGGGGCCAACGTCCTGACTTTC. It specifies CASSFGANVLTF.

The DNA of the CDR3 is TGCGCCAGCAGCCAGACTAGCGGGGCCTACAATGAGCAGTTCTTC. Protein sequence: CASSQTSGAYNEQFF. The V call is TRBV4-1, the J call TRBJ2-1; 11 bases are a match to TRBD2. The germline V gene has CDR1 MGHRA and CDR2 YSYEKL. Losses at the gene ends were 3 bases for V and 2 bases for J; bases not matched to a gene: 0. There are 15 residues in the CDR3.

The V call is TRBV7-9, the J call TRBJ2-5, with 10 bases that match TRBD2. The CDR3 loop spans 15 amino acids. V was pared by 5 bases and J by 1 base, with 4 bases of the junction left unmatched. Germline loops: CDR1 SEHNR, CDR2 FQNEAQ (reference sequence). The CDR3 loop reads CASSTGTSVQETQYF. In DNA, the CDR3 is TGTGCCAGCAGCACGGGGACTAGCGTCCAAGAGACCCAGTACTTC. Using reference TRBV7-9 and TRBJ2-5 for the parts outside the CDR3, the full variable domain is DTGVSQNPRHKITKRGQNVTFRCDPISEHNRLYWYRQTLGQGPEFLTYFQNEAQLEKSRLLSDRFSAERPKGSFSTLEIQRTEQGDSAMYLCASSTGTSVQETQYFGPGTRLLVL.

V usage is TRBV6-1 and J usage is TRBJ2-7; TRBD2 matches at 9 bases. The V gene's germline CDR1 is MNHNS and CDR2 SASEGT. The CDR3 is 15 residues long. The junction had 5 bases not matched to a gene; V was cut back by 3 bases and J by 2 bases. The chain's CDR3 is CASSETSGIPYEQYF. In DNA form, the CDR3 reads TGTGCCAGCAGTGAGACTAGCGGTATCCCCTACGAGCAGTACTTC.

This clone was counted once. This sequence joins TRBV29-1 and TRBJ2-5; 7 bases fit TRBD1. The CDR3 length is 13 residues. V shed 5 bases and J 1 base; nucleotides not matched to a gene: 4. CDR1 is SQVTM, CDR2 ANQGSEA, per germline. CDR3 region: CSVIQGLQETQYF. Written as DNA, the CDR3 is TGCAGCGTTATACAGGGGCTCCAAGAGACCCAGTACTTC.

The gene calls are TRBV7-8 and TRBJ1-5, with TRBD1 matching over 7 bases. The CDR3 loop spans 14 amino acids. V lost 5 bases and J lost 6; bases outside the gene matches: 7. Germline V lookup: CDR1 SGHVS, CDR2 FQNEAQ. CDR3 sequence: CASSRGGLVQPQHF. CDR3 sequence (DNA): TGTGCCAGCAGCCGAGGGGGCTTGGTTCAGCCCCAGCATTTT.

The rearrangement links TRBV28 to TRBJ1-2; TRBD1 is a possible D gene (6 bases). Germline CDR1 is MDHEN and CDR2 is SYDVKM. Trimming removed 5 bases at V and 5 bases at J, with 15 bases between. This CDR3 spans 14 amino acids. CDR3 sequence (DNA): TGTGCCAGCAGTGGCCCCAGGGGCGCGTATGGCTACACCTTC. As protein: CASSGPRGAYGYTF.

This clone was seen a handful of times. The chain recombines TRBV18 with TRBJ2-1; 9 nucleotides agree with TRBD2. This CDR3 comprises 16 residues. Germline V gene data show CDR1 as KGHSH and CDR2 as LQKENI. The junction had 7 bases not matched to a gene; V was cut back by 0 bases and J by 7 bases. The CDR3 spells CASSPPDAGGDNEQFF. In DNA form, the CDR3 reads TGTGCCAGCTCACCACCGGATGCGGGAGGGGATAATGAGCAGTTCTTC.

V gene TRBV9 combines with J gene TRBJ1-2; D unclear. The CDR3 has 16 amino acids. Between the trimmed V and J ends, which lost 4 bases and 0 bases, there was a span of 16 bases. The V gene's germline CDR1 is SGDLS and CDR2 YYNGEE. The CDR3 region is CASSTRRTAANYGYTF. The DNA for the CDR3 is TGTGCCAGCAGCACCCGGAGGACTGCCGCTAACTATGGCTACACCTTC. The whole variable domain, filled in from reference TRBV9 and TRBJ1-2, reads DSGVTQTPKHLITATGQRVTLRCSPRSGDLSVYWYQQSLDQGLQFLIQYYNGEERAKGNILERFSAQQFPDLHSELNLSSLELGDSALYFCASSTRRTAANYGYTFGSGTRLTVV.

The chain is built from TRBV28 and TRBJ2-7; TRBD2 aligns across 9 bases. Trimming at V came to 5 bases and at J to 3 bases, leaving 14 bases not matched to a gene. CDR3 length equals 17 residues. In germline, CDR1 is MDHEN, CDR2 SYDVKM. The CDR3 DNA reads as TGTGCCAGCAGTCCTAGAGCGGGAGGCCTGCTTGGCTACGAGCAGTACTTC. This codes for CASSPRAGGLLGYEQYF.

V and J are TRBV4-2 and TRBJ2-5; either TRBD1 or TRBD2 may supply D (5 bases each). The CDR3 contains 16 residues. Germline values: CDR1 LGHNA, CDR2 YNFKEQ. Trimming took off 0 bases at V and 5 bases at J, with 16 bases between the two ends. The CDR3 loop is CASSQDFRGTGETQYF. The CDR3 region has the DNA TGTGCCAGCAGCCAAGATTTTCGTGGGACCGGGGAGACCCAGTACTTC.

This clone has just a few counts. The V gene is TRBV19, the J gene TRBJ1-1, with 9 bases fitting TRBD1. CDR1 LNHDA and CDR2 SQIVND come from the germline V gene (reference sequence). V was clipped by 6 bases and J by 5 bases; unmatched bases: 7. The CDR3 spans 14 residues. The CDR3 DNA sequence: TGTGCCAGTAGGCCATGGACAGGGGAAACTGAAGCTTTCTTT. It encodes CASRPWTGETEAFF.

The V and J genes are TRBV30 and TRBJ2-6; tentative D call: TRBD1 (5 bases). Germline-derived CDR1 and CDR2 are GTSNPN and SVGIG (reference sequence). The CDR3 runs to 16 residues. V shed 0 bases and J shed 1 base, with 10 bases lying between them. CDR3 sequence: CAWSVVGASGANVLTF. In DNA form, the CDR3 reads TGTGCCTGGAGTGTAGTTGGGGCGTCTGGGGCCAACGTCCTGACTTTC.

The chain joins TRBV9 to TRBJ2-1; TRBD1 or TRBD2 may be the D gene (5 bases each). Per the germline V gene, CDR1 is SGDLS and CDR2 is YYNGEE. This CDR3 contains 11 residues. V lost 7 bases and J lost 8, with 10 bases in between. DNA of the CDR3: TGTGCCAGCGAGGGGCACGATGAGCAGTTCTTC. Protein sequence: CASEGHDEQFF.

This clone was observed a handful of times. For the CDR3, the DNA is TGTGCCTCAAACCCAGGGGACAATGAGCAGTTCTTC. It codes for CASNPGDNEQFF. This sequence joins TRBV7-9 and TRBJ2-1; D is possibly TRBD1 (6 bases). Trimming left V 11 bases short and J 5 bases short, with 13 bases between. This CDR3 region has 12 residues. Germline assignment: CDR1 SEHNR and CDR2 FQNEAQ (reference sequence).

The CDR3 sequence: CASRLTGSYEQYF. In DNA form, the CDR3 reads TGTGCCAGCAGACTGACAGGGTCCTACGAGCAGTACTTC. The V and J genes are TRBV5-6 and TRBJ2-7; 7 bases fit TRBD1. Germline CDR1 reads SGHDT; CDR2 reads YYEEEE. CDR3 length: 13 amino acids. V was pared by 5 bases and J by 1 base, with 3 bases of the junction left unmatched.

This clone was seen just once. The chain couples TRBV30 to TRBJ2-2; D is unresolved. The length of the CDR3 is 12 residues. V was pared by 5 bases and J by 5 bases, with 9 bases between. Per the germline V gene, CDR1 is GTSNPN and CDR2 is SVGIG (reference sequence). CDR3 DNA sequence: TGTGCCTGGGCTTGGGGAACCGGGGAGCTGTTTTTT. It encodes CAWAWGTGELFF.

The V and J genes are TRBV19 and TRBJ2-1; TRBD1 might be the D (5 bases). Per germline, CDR1 LNHDA and CDR2 SQIVND (reference sequence). Trimming shortened V by 5 bases and J by 7 bases, and 9 bases separated the two germline ends. This CDR3 is 12 amino acids long. CDR3 bases: TGTGCCAGTAGTCTCGACAGAAATGAGCAGTTCTTC. Translating gives CASSLDRNEQFF.